The entry below gives a single TCR beta chain sequence along with its context. The CDR3 contains 14 residues. Germline lookup yields CDR1 SGHRS and CDR2 YFSETQ. Between the trimmed V and J ends, which lost 2 bases and 6 bases, there was a span of 11 bases. Method: immunoSEQ multiplex PCR; TCRdb's copy keeps in-frame clones and lacks some. Here the sample spans 70,000 or so clones, about 93% being singletons. The sample originates from a study of control samples from healthy donors and cancer patients. This sequence originates from a woman between 35 and 50 years old in good health. This rearrangement joins TRBV5-1 to TRBJ2-2; no firm D call. Sequencing input: blood. The CDR3 DNA follows: TGCGCCAGCAGCTTTTCCGAGTATGCCGGGGAGCTGTTTTTT. Its translation is CASSFSEYAGELFF.